The clone carrying this T cell receptor beta chain was counted between two and nine times. Its antigen remains unidentified. The data were taken from a study of cytomegalovirus exposure and HLA in healthy donors. The CDR3 consists of 15 residues. Germline CDR1 and CDR2: LNHDA and SQIVND (reference sequence). V lost 5 bases to trimming and J lost 2 bases; unmatched junction nucleotides: 8. Study conclusions and caveats: As was reported, the classifier diagnosed cytomegalovirus status with high specificity and sensitivity. Within the 95 to 150 validation repertoires, first-cohort TCR clusters tended to co-occur, according to a later analysis.

Using immunoSEQ multiplex PCR, the repertoire was profiled, and TCRdb retains in-frame clones only, with some absent. The table shows under 200,000 clones, with about 81% occurring only once. The source is a woman aged 30 to 39 in good health and CMV-seronegative. The chain carries TRBV19 and TRBJ2-5, with TRBD2 identical over 7 bases. Material for sequencing was PBMCs. CDR3 in amino acids: CASSYLGEGQETQYF. CDR3 sequence (DNA): TGTGCCAGTAGTTACCTCGGGGAGGGTCAAGAGACCCAGTACTTC.